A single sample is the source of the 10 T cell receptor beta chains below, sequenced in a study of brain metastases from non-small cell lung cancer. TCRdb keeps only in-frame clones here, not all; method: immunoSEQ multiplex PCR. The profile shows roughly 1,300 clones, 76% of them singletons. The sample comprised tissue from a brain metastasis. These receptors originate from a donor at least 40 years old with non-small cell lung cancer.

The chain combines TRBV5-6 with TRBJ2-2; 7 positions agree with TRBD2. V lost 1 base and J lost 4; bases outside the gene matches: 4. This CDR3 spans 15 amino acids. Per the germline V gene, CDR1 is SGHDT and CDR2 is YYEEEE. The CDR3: CASSLISGGTGELFF. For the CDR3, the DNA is TGTGCCAGCAGCTTGATTTCGGGGGGCACCGGGGAGCTGTTTTTT.

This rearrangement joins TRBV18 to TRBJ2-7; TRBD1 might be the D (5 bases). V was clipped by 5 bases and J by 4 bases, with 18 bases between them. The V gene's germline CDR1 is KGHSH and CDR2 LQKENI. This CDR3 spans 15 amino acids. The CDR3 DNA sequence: TGTGCCAGCTCAATATATGGGGCAGGGATGTACGAGCAGTACTTC. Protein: CASSIYGAGMYEQYF.

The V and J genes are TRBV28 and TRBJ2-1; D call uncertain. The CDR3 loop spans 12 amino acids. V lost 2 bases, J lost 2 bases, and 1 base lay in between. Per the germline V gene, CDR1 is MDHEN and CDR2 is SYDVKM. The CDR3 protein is CASSLPYNEQFF. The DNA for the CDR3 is TGTGCCAGCAGTTTACCCTACAATGAGCAGTTCTTC.

The DNA for the CDR3 is TGTGCCAGCTCACCGGGCGAGACCCAGTACTTC. This sequence encodes CASSPGETQYF. The rearrangement joins TRBV18 to TRBJ2-5, with unresolved D. The germline gives CDR1 KGHSH, CDR2 LQKENI. CDR3 size: 11 residues. Trimming removed 3 bases from V and 5 bases from J, with 4 bases in between. Filled out from reference TRBV18 and TRBJ2-5, the complete variable domain reads NAGVMQNPRHLVRRRGQEARLRCSPMKGHSHVYWYRQLPEEGLKFMVYLQKENIIDESGMPKERFSAEFPKEGPSILRIQQVVRGDSAAYFCASSPGETQYFGPGTRLLVL.

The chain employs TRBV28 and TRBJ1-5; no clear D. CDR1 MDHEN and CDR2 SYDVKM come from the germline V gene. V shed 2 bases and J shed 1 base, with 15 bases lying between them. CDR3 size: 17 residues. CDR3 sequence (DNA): TGTGCCAGCAGTTTACGCCATCGATGGGGAAGCAATCAGCCCCAGCATTTT. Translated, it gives CASSLRHRWGSNQPQHF.

As DNA, the CDR3 is TGCGCCAGCAGCCAAGATCGGTTTCTTCCGGATGAGCAGTTCTTC. As protein: CASSQDRFLPDEQFF. V is TRBV4-3 and J is TRBJ2-1; unclear D gene. The length of the CDR3 is 15 residues. Trimming removed 0 bases from V and 8 bases from J, with 14 bases in between. Looked up from germline, CDR1 is LGHNA and CDR2 is YSLEER.

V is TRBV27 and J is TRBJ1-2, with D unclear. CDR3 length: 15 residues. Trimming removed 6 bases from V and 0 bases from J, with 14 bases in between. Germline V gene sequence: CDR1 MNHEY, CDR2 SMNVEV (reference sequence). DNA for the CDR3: TGTGCCAGCAGACCCCGAGGGCAAGCTAACTATGGCTACACCTTC. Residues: CASRPRGQANYGYTF.

The CDR3 here is CASSPPGLGAGEQYF. CDR3 sequence (DNA): TGTGCCAGCTCACCACCCGGTTTAGGGGCGGGAGAGCAGTACTTC. This chain connects TRBV18 to TRBJ2-7; D may be TRBD2 (6 bases). V shed 0 bases and J shed 7 bases, with 16 bases lying between them. The germline CDR1 and CDR2 sequences are KGHSH and LQKENI. This CDR3 comprises 15 residues.

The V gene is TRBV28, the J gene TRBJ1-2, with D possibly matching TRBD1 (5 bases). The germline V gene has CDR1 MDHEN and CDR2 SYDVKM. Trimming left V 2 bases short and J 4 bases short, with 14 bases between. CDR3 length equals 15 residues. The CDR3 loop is CASSLRRGGGYGYTF. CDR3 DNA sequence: TGTGCCAGCAGTTTACGGAGGGGCGGGGGCTATGGCTACACCTTC.

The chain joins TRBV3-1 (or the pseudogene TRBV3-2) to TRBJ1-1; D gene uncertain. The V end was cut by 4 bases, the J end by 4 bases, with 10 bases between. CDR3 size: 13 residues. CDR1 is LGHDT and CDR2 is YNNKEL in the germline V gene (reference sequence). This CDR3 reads CASSPSIATEAFF. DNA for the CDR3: TGTGCCAGCAGCCCCTCTATCGCCACTGAAGCTTTCTTT.